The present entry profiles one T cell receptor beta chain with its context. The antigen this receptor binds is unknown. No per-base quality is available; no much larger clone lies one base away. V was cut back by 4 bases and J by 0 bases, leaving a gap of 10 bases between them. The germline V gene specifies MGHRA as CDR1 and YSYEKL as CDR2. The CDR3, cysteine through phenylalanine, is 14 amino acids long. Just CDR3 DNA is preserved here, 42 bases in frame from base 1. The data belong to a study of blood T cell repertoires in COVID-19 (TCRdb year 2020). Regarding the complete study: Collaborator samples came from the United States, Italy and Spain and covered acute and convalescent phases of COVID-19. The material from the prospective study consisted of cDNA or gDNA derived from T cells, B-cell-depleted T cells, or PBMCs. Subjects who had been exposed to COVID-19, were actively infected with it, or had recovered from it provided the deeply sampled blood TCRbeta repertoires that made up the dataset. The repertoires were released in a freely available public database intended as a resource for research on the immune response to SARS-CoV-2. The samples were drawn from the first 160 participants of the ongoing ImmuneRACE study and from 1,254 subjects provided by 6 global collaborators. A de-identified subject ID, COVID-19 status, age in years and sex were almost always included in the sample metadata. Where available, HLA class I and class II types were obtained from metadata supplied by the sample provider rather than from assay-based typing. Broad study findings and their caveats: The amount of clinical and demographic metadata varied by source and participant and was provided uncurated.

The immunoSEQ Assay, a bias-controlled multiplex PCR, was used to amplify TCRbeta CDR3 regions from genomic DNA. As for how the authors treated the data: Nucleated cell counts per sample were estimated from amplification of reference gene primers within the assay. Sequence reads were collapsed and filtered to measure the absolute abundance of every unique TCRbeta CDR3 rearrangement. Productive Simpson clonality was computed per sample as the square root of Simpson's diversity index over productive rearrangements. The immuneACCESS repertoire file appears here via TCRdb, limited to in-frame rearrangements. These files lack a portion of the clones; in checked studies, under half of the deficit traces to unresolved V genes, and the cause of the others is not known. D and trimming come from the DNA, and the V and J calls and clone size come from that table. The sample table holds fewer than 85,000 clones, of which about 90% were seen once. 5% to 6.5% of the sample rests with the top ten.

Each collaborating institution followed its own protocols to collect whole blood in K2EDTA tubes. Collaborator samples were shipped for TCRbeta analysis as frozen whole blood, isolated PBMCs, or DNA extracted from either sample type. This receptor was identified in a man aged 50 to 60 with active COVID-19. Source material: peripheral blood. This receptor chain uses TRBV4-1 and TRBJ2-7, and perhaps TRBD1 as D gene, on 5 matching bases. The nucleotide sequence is TGCGCCAGCAGCCCATCGACAGCCTCCTACGAGCAGTACTTC. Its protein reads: CASSPSTASYEQYF.